This T cell receptor (beta chain) is from a study of T cells in Graves' hyperthyroidism and ophthalmopathy. As for the study in general: The initial diagnosis was the point when peripheral blood was collected, ahead of any treatment.

TCR beta CDR3 region amplification was performed from RNA transcripts. HTBI primers were the set used in a first-round RT-PCR of the TCR CDR3. MiXCR, applied by TCRdb to the multiplex PCR reads, yields one record per CDR3 protein. Of fewer than 450,000 distinct CDR3 sequences listed, 17% are singletons. Germline lookup yields CDR1 SGHVS and CDR2 FQNEAQ. Trimming took 5 bases from V and 6 from J; bases not matched to a gene: 13. CDR3 length: 17 amino acids. Sequenced sample: blood. V usage is TRBV7-8 and J usage is TRBJ2-2, with 9 bases fitting TRBD1. The TCR was taken from a woman aged 25 to 39 with Graves' hyperthyroidism that later progressed to Graves' ophthalmopathy. The DNA of the CDR3 is TGTGCCAGCAGCCAGACTGGACAGGGGTGGGTGGCCGGGGAGCTGTTTTTT. This translates into CASSQTGQGWVAGELFF.